The 18 T cell receptor beta chains in this list originate from one sample, sequenced in a study of OX40 agonist ivuxolimab in advanced cancers. Generated by immunoSEQ multiplex PCR, the TCRdb table keeps only in-frame clones and is missing some. Of 100,000 to 120,000 clones in the sample, around nine tenths were seen once. Source: CD4+ or CD8+ T cells sorted from blood, taken in a trial of the OX40 agonist ivuxolimab. The receptors were gathered from an adult with an advanced solid tumor such as melanoma, head and neck, liver or kidney cancer.

The chain recombines TRBV28 with TRBJ2-5; D may match TRBD1 or TRBD2 (6 bases each). Germline CDR1 is MDHEN and CDR2 is SYDVKM. The CDR3 extends over 15 amino acids. The germline V and J ends were trimmed by 4 bases and 4 bases, with 16 bases remaining between them. The CDR3 nucleotides read TGTGCCAGCAGTTCCCTACAGGGAGGCGGAGAGACCCAGTACTTC. Amino acid sequence: CASSSLQGGGETQYF. Full variable domain (remainder filled in from reference TRBV28 and TRBJ2-5): DVKVTQSSRYLVKRTGEKVFLECVQDMDHENMFWYRQDPGLGLRLIYFSYDVKMKEKGDIPEGYSVSREKKERFSLILESASTNQTSMYLCASSSLQGGGETQYFGPGTRLLVL.

This clone was counted once. This chain connects TRBV2 to TRBJ2-1; D may be TRBD2 (6 bases). Germline V gene data show CDR1 as SNHLY and CDR2 as FYNNEI. Trimming left V 3 bases short and J 0 bases short, with 9 bases between. The CDR3 is 15 amino acids. CDR3 nucleotides: TGTGCCAGCAGTGATAGCGGTAGCTCCTACAATGAGCAGTTCTTC. This codes for CASSDSGSSYNEQFF.

The chain recombines TRBV2 with TRBJ2-7; 13 bases are a match to TRBD2. V trimming: 8 bases; J trimming: 1 base; junction bases outside the gene matches: 5. Germline CDR1 and CDR2: SNHLY and FYNNEI. This CDR3 region has 15 residues. The CDR3 bases are TGTGCCAGCCGACTAGCGGGGGGTCAATCCTACGAGCAGTACTTC. It is translated as CASRLAGGQSYEQYF.

The gene calls are TRBV21-1 and TRBJ1-4. TRBV21-1 is recorded as a pseudogene. The CDR3 length is 13 residues. The CDR3: CASSFTIREKLFF. The CDR3, as DNA: TGTGCCAGCAGCTTTACCATACGTGAAAAACTGTTTTTT.

J is TRBJ2-2 and V is TRBV11-1; D uncertain. The CDR3 loop spans 14 amino acids. V was trimmed by 5 bases and J by 7 bases, leaving 14 bases between them. CDR1 is SGHAT, CDR2 FQDESV, per germline (reference sequence). The CDR3 DNA sequence: TGTGCCAGCAGCCCCTCCTTGAAAGGCGGGGAGCTGTTTTTT. This translates into CASSPSLKGGELFF.

The V and J genes are TRBV28 and TRBJ2-1; 7 positions match TRBD2. This CDR3 is built from 15 residues. Trimming at V came to 1 base and at J to 6 bases, leaving 6 bases not matched to a gene. Germline V gene sequence: CDR1 MDHEN, CDR2 SYDVKM. The CDR3 loop reads CASSLSSGGGNEQFF. CDR3 nucleotides: TGTGCCAGCAGTTTATCTAGCGGAGGCGGCAATGAGCAGTTCTTC.

As DNA, the CDR3 is TGCGCCAGCAGCCAAGGTCAGGGCCTGGCCTACGAGCAGTACTTC. This translates into CASSQGQGLAYEQYF. This sequence joins TRBV4-1 and TRBJ2-7; possible D gene TRBD1, 5 bases. This CDR3 region has 15 residues. V was cut by 1 base and J by 2 bases, with 12 bases left in between. Per the germline V gene, CDR1 is MGHRA and CDR2 is YSYEKL.

The chain recombines TRBV4-3 with TRBJ1-5; TRBD1 matches at 7 bases. Trimming removed 2 bases from V and 4 bases from J; junction bases left unmatched: 5. Germline V gene sequence: CDR1 LGHNA, CDR2 YSLEER. There are 15 residues in the CDR3. CDR3 DNA sequence: TGCGCCAGCAGCCAACACCGGGACAGAAATCAGCCCCAGCATTTT. It encodes CASSQHRDRNQPQHF.

The rearrangement uses TRBV7-9 and TRBJ1-5; D not certain. CDR3 size: 15 residues. Germline lookup yields CDR1 SEHNR and CDR2 FQNEAQ (reference sequence). V dropped 2 bases and J dropped 4 bases, with 12 bases sitting between them. The CDR3 nucleotides read TGTGCCAGCAGCTTATCAACCGGGAAGAATCAGCCCCAGCATTTT. Translating gives CASSLSTGKNQPQHF.

This clone occurred once. The chain employs TRBV5-1 and TRBJ2-6, with 9 bases lining up with TRBD1. The CDR3 extends over 18 amino acids. The ends lost 4 bases at V and 2 bases at J; junction bases unmatched: 10. Germline values: CDR1 SGHRS, CDR2 YFSETQ. DNA of the CDR3: TGCGCCAGCAGCGTGGGGGGACAGGGAGCCCCTGGGGCCAACGTCCTGACTTTC. Translated, it gives CASSVGGQGAPGANVLTF.

J is TRBJ1-1 and V is TRBV28; D unclear. Germline-derived CDR1 and CDR2 are MDHEN and SYDVKM. Trimming pared 2 bases from V and 6 bases from J, leaving 7 bases between. The CDR3 consists of 12 residues. The CDR3 loop reads CASSLSGAEAFF. The CDR3 DNA follows: TGTGCCAGCAGTTTAAGCGGGGCTGAAGCTTTCTTT.

This sequence joins TRBV5-1 and TRBJ2-2; D not resolved. The ends were cut back, 2 bases at V and 1 base at J, with 6 bases in the middle. The CDR3 is made up of 14 amino acids. CDR1 SGHRS and CDR2 YFSETQ come from the germline V gene. The CDR3 loop reads CASSLQRNTGELFF. In DNA, the CDR3 is TGCGCCAGCAGCTTACAGAGGAACACCGGGGAGCTGTTTTTT.

This clone was counted between two and nine times. V usage is TRBV6-5 and J usage is TRBJ1-5; 7 bases fit TRBD1. Germline V lookup: CDR1 MNHEY, CDR2 SVGAGI. There are 15 residues in the CDR3. V lost 5 bases to trimming and J lost 2 bases; unmatched junction nucleotides: 6. The DNA of the CDR3 is TGTGCCAGCAGTGTGACAGGGACAGGCAATCAGCCCCAGCATTTT. Amino acid sequence: CASSVTGTGNQPQHF.

The J gene is TRBJ1-5, the V gene TRBV25-1; TRBD1 agrees at 7 bases. This CDR3 comprises 15 residues. Looked up from germline, CDR1 is MGHDK and CDR2 is SYGVNS. V dropped 3 bases and J dropped 2; count of bases not matched to a gene: 4. In DNA, the CDR3 is TGTGCCAGCAGTGAGACAGGGATCGGCAATCAGCCCCAGCATTTT. Translation gives CASSETGIGNQPQHF.

CDR3 DNA: TGTGCCAGCAGTACCAGACAGGGCGGTCAGCCCCAGCATTTT. It encodes CASSTRQGGQPQHF. The chain has TRBV6-5 and TRBJ1-5; 7 nucleotides align to TRBD1. This CDR3 contains 14 residues. Germline V gives CDR1 MNHEY, CDR2 SVGAGI. Losses at the gene ends were 5 bases for V and 6 bases for J; bases not matched to a gene: 7.

V and J are TRBV10-3 and TRBJ1-4, with TRBD1 as a possible D gene (5 bases). CDR3 size: 12 residues. V lost 10 bases and J 7 bases, leaving 13 bases between the germline ends. Germline assignment: CDR1 ENHRY and CDR2 SYGVKD. The CDR3 coding sequence is TGTGCCACTCGGGGGGGAGGTGAAAAACTGTTTTTT. This codes for CATRGGGEKLFF.

The gene calls are TRBV27 and TRBJ2-1; 9 bases align to TRBD2. The germline V gene encodes CDR1 MNHEY and CDR2 SMNVEV (reference sequence). The CDR3 sequence is 15 residues long. V shed 5 bases, J shed 7 bases, and the junction held 9 bases outside the gene matches. The CDR3 bases are TGTGCCAGCAGTCGGGGAGCGGGGGGTCGGAATGAGCAGTTCTTC. This sequence encodes CASSRGAGGRNEQFF.

The genes are TRBV5-4 and TRBJ2-2; D gene uncertain. Trimming stripped 0 bases from V and 0 bases from J, with 3 bases between. The CDR3 has 14 amino acids. CDR1 is SGHNT and CDR2 is YYREEE in the germline V gene (reference sequence). CDR3 sequence (DNA): TGTGCCAGCAGCTTGGTCACGAACACCGGGGAGCTGTTTTTT. This gives the protein CASSLVTNTGELFF.